A single sample is the source of the 28 T cell receptor beta chains below, sequenced in a study of blood T cell repertoires in COVID-19. Profiling relied on immunoSEQ multiplex PCR, and the TCRdb table lists in-frame clones only, not all of them. Of over 300,000 clones detected, 70% to 90% appear once; the ten largest clones hold roughly 6.5%. The specimen sequenced was peripheral blood. Receptors were obtained from a man younger than 30 who had recovered from COVID-19.

In nucleotides, the CDR3 is TGTGCCTGGGCAGGGCAGGGCAACACTGAAGCTTTCTTT. Translating it yields CAWAGQGNTEAFF. This sequence joins TRBV30 and TRBJ1-1; TRBD1 is a possible D gene (5 bases). Germline CDR1 GTSNPN, CDR2 SVGIG (reference sequence). This CDR3 comprises 13 residues. V was shortened by 5 bases and J by 2 bases, with 12 bases between the two germline ends.

The chain combines TRBV7-2 with TRBJ2-7, with 10 bases fitting TRBD1. The CDR3 length is 15 residues. Per germline, CDR1 SGHTA and CDR2 FQGNSA. J gave up 4 bases and V 10 bases, and 13 bases lay outside the gene matches. CDR3: CANSLRDRGLYEQYF. The CDR3 bases are TGTGCCAACTCTCTCCGGGACAGGGGTCTATACGAGCAGTACTTC.

The chain couples TRBV5-6 to TRBJ2-1, with TRBD2 identical over 13 bases. V trimming: 4 bases; J trimming: 6 bases; junction bases outside the gene matches: 7. The CDR3 runs to 16 residues. Per germline, CDR1 SGHDT and CDR2 YYEEEE. This chain's CDR3 is CASSRITSGRGNEQFF. As DNA, the CDR3 is TGTGCCAGCAGCCGTATTACTAGCGGGAGGGGCAATGAGCAGTTCTTC.

This chain links TRBV6-5 with TRBJ1-5; weak D call: TRBD1 (5 bases). V was shortened by 10 bases and J by 5 bases, with 15 bases between the two germline ends. This CDR3 has 13 amino acids. Germline lookup yields CDR1 MNHEY and CDR2 SVGAGI. CDR3 loop: CAISPGNDQPQHF. CDR3 sequence (DNA): TGTGCCATATCCCCAGGGAATGATCAGCCCCAGCATTTT.

The chain couples TRBV9 to TRBJ1-1; TRBD1 aligns across 8 bases. CDR1 and CDR2 (germline): SGDLS, YYNGEE. The CDR3 spans 15 residues. V gave up 0 bases and J gave up 4 bases; unmatched junction bases: 5. This chain's CDR3 is CASSVGTGRTTEAFF. The CDR3 region has the DNA TGTGCCAGCAGCGTAGGGACAGGGCGTACCACTGAAGCTTTCTTT.

J is TRBJ1-1 and V is TRBV5-1; D is perhaps TRBD1 (5 bases). The germline CDR1 and CDR2 sequences are SGHRS and YFSETQ. Deletions cut 0 bases from V and 4 bases from J, with 10 bases between. This CDR3 has 14 residues. The DNA of the CDR3 is TGCGCCAGCAGCTTGGACCCCGGGGGCACTGAAGCTTTCTTT. Translated: CASSLDPGGTEAFF.

J is TRBJ1-2 and V is TRBV11-2; D is ambiguous. The germline CDR1 and CDR2 sequences are SGHAT and FQNNGV. The CDR3 totals 16 residues. V shed 0 bases and J shed 5 bases, with 16 bases lying between them. The CDR3 is CASSLDPRVAMYGYTF. DNA of the CDR3: TGTGCCAGCAGCTTAGATCCTCGAGTCGCGATGTATGGCTACACCTTC.

The chain employs TRBV7-2 and TRBJ1-1, with 10 bases lining up with TRBD1. Per the germline V gene, CDR1 is SGHTA and CDR2 is FQGNSA. With V trimmed by 6 bases and J by 3 bases, 4 bases remained unmatched. The CDR3 contains 14 residues. The CDR3 DNA sequence: TGTGCCAGCAGTCCTGACAGGGGGCACACTGAAGCTTTCTTT. Amino acid sequence: CASSPDRGHTEAFF.

This clone was counted between two and nine times. J is TRBJ1-1 and V is TRBV7-9; 7 bases are shared with TRBD1. Germline V gene sequence: CDR1 SEHNR, CDR2 FQNEAQ (reference sequence). CDR3 length: 14 amino acids. The V gene end was trimmed by 4 bases and the J gene end by 2 bases; junction bases not matched to a gene: 4. Here the CDR3 DNA reads TGTGCCAGCAGCTCACAGGGGCCTAACACTGAAGCTTTCTTT. Its protein is CASSSQGPNTEAFF.

The gene calls are TRBV5-4 and TRBJ1-2; TRBD1 might be the D (5 bases). V lost 4 bases to trimming and J lost 0 bases, with 16 bases between them. The CDR3 covers 16 residues. Germline V CDR1 and CDR2: SGHNT, YYREEE (reference sequence). The CDR3 sequence: CASSSSRGTTNYGYTF. In DNA form, the CDR3 reads TGTGCCAGCAGCAGCTCCCGGGGGACGACTAACTATGGCTACACCTTC.

This clone showed up just a few times. V is TRBV4-3 and J is TRBJ1-1, with TRBD1 matching over 9 bases. Germline V gene sequence: CDR1 LGHNA, CDR2 YSLEER. The V gene end was trimmed by 4 bases and the J gene end by 6 bases; junction bases not matched to a gene: 9. The CDR3 spans 15 residues. CDR3 residues: CASSRTGTGRSEAFF. CDR3 nucleotides: TGCGCCAGCAGCCGGACCGGGACAGGGAGATCTGAAGCTTTCTTT.

This chain's CDR3 is CASSRRDRHDEQYF. The CDR3 DNA is TGTGCCAGCAGTCGGAGGGACAGGCACGACGAGCAGTACTTC. V gene TRBV6-5 combines with J gene TRBJ2-7; 8 bases line up with TRBD1. This CDR3 contains 14 residues. V trimming: 5 bases; J trimming: 5 bases; junction bases outside the gene matches: 8. The V gene's germline CDR1 is MNHEY and CDR2 SVGAGI.

This clone occurred a few times. The J gene is TRBJ1-6, the V gene TRBV6-2 or TRBV6-3; 7 bases map to TRBD1. The CDR3 extends over 19 amino acids. The V and J ends lost 2 bases and 6 bases, in that order; junction bases with no gene match: 16. The germline V gene has CDR1 MNHEY and CDR2 SVGEGT. The CDR3 protein is CASSYRSSGTARVNSPLHF. For the CDR3, the DNA is TGTGCCAGCAGTTACAGATCGTCTGGGACAGCTAGGGTTAATTCACCCCTCCACTTT.

This sequence joins TRBV6-1 and TRBJ1-5, with D possibly matching TRBD1 (5 bases). The CDR3 has 15 amino acids. Germline assignment: CDR1 MNHNS and CDR2 SASEGT. V was pared by 3 bases and J by 6 bases, with 15 bases between. The DNA of the CDR3 is TGTGCCAGCAGTGATGTAATCAGGGCTGGTCAGCCCCAGCATTTT. This sequence encodes CASSDVIRAGQPQHF.

The chain recombines TRBV25-1 with TRBJ1-2; 10 bases fit TRBD1. Unmatched junction bases numbered 9, after V lost 10 bases and J lost 7 bases. Looked up from germline, CDR1 is MGHDK and CDR2 is SYGVNS. The CDR3 length is 13 residues. The CDR3 region has the DNA TGTGCCACAACGACAGGGGGCGCGTCTGGCTACACCTTC. Translation gives CATTTGGASGYTF.

The chain carries TRBV11-2 and TRBJ2-1; 9 bases are a match to TRBD2. Trimming took 3 bases from V and 12 from J; bases not matched to a gene: 3. Germline assignment: CDR1 SGHAT and CDR2 FQNNGV. CDR3 length: 12 amino acids. CDR3 coding DNA: TGTGCCAGCAGCTTTTTAGCGGGAGTGCAGTTCTTC. Its protein product is CASSFLAGVQFF.

The chain combines TRBV6-5 with TRBJ1-1, with D possibly being TRBD1 (5 bases). Looked up from germline, CDR1 is MNHEY and CDR2 is SVGAGI. With 5 bases removed from V and 5 bases from J, the gap between germline ends came to 15 bases. The CDR3 length is 14 residues. This CDR3 is CASSLGGMGTEAFF. The DNA for the CDR3 is TGTGCCAGCAGTCTGGGGGGGATGGGTACTGAAGCTTTCTTT.

The chain uses TRBV19 and TRBJ2-5; 9 bases agree with TRBD2. V shed 0 bases, J shed 13 bases, and the junction held 9 bases outside the gene matches. The CDR3 is 14 residues long. Germline lookup yields CDR1 LNHDA and CDR2 SQIVND (reference sequence). CDR3 in DNA: TGTGCCAGTAGTATAGATGTGGCGGGGGGGCCGGTGTACTTC. Its protein is CASSIDVAGGPVYF.

This clone was seen a few times. Different DNA sequences within this sample yield the same CDR3. V is TRBV18 and J is TRBJ2-2; weak D call: TRBD1 (6 bases). Germline V CDR1 and CDR2: KGHSH, LQKENI. V gave up 3 bases and J gave up 2 bases, with 7 bases separating them. The CDR3 is made up of 14 amino acids. This CDR3 reads CASSPGTNTGELFF. In nucleotides, the CDR3 is TGTGCCAGCTCACCCGGGACAAACACCGGGGAGCTGTTTTTT.

The CDR3, as DNA: TGTGCCAGCAGCGTAGGGGGAGGAACGACCTACGAGCAGTACTTC. Encoded protein: CASSVGGGTTYEQYF. This chain links TRBV9 with TRBJ2-7, with D possibly matching TRBD2 (6 bases). V lost 0 bases and J 2 bases, leaving 12 bases between the germline ends. Germline loops: CDR1 SGDLS, CDR2 YYNGEE. This CDR3 comprises 15 residues.

The rearrangement uses TRBV11-1 and TRBJ1-1, with unresolved D. V was pared by 5 bases and J by 11 bases, with 12 bases between. CDR3 length: 11 amino acids. Germline loops: CDR1 SGHAT, CDR2 FQDESV (reference sequence). The CDR3 is CASSERSSAFF. The CDR3 region has the DNA TGTGCCAGCAGCGAAAGGAGCAGCGCTTTCTTT. Complete variable domain (other parts from reference TRBV11-1 and TRBJ1-1): EAEVAQSPRYKITEKSQAVAFWCDPISGHATLYWYRQILGQGPELLVQFQDESVVDDSQLPKDRFSAERLKGVDSTLKIQPAELGDSAMYLCASSERSSAFFGQGTRLTVV.

This clone showed up just once. V is TRBV6-5 and J is TRBJ1-6; TRBD1 agrees at 7 bases. This CDR3 contains 14 residues. CDR1 is MNHEY and CDR2 is SVGAGI in the germline V gene. Trimming cost V 7 bases and J 7 bases; bases outside gene matches: 7. The CDR3 here is CASKTGTENSPLHF. In nucleotides, the CDR3 is TGTGCCAGCAAGACCGGGACAGAAAATTCACCCCTCCACTTT.

V gene TRBV6-6 combines with J gene TRBJ2-7; perhaps TRBD2 as D (6 bases). The CDR3 contains 14 residues. Germline CDR1 is MNHNY and CDR2 is SVGAGI (reference sequence). Trimming took 0 bases from V and 2 from J, leaving 8 bases between them. CDR3 sequence (DNA): TGTGCCAGCAGTTACTCAGGGGAGGCCTACGAGCAGTACTTC. Protein sequence: CASSYSGEAYEQYF.

This chain connects TRBV19 to TRBJ2-7; 9 bases agree with TRBD1. V gave up 5 bases and J gave up 3 bases; unmatched junction bases: 2. There are 13 residues in the CDR3. Germline V gives CDR1 LNHDA, CDR2 SQIVND (reference sequence). CDR3 nucleotides: TGTGCCAGTAGTTCGACAGGGGGCTACGAGCAGTACTTC. It translates to CASSSTGGYEQYF.

This clone was detected once. The chain has TRBV4-2 and TRBJ1-2, with D perhaps matching TRBD1 (6 bases). The CDR3 is 15 residues long. With 0 bases removed from V and 3 bases from J, the gap between germline ends came to 11 bases. Germline CDR1 reads LGHNA; CDR2 reads YNFKEQ. CDR3 bases: TGTGCCAGCAGCCAAGATAGGGCAGGGGACTATGGCTACACCTTC. It specifies CASSQDRAGDYGYTF.

This clone turned up a few times. This chain joins TRBV6-5 and TRBJ2-1, with D possibly matching TRBD2 (6 bases). The CDR3 totals 13 residues. The germline CDR1 and CDR2 sequences are MNHEY and SVGAGI. Trimming left V 7 bases short and J 7 bases short, with 14 bases between. The CDR3 DNA sequence: TGTGCCAGCACTCTAGGTGGGGGGAATGAGCAGTTCTTC. Translated: CASTLGGGNEQFF.

The chain carries TRBV27 and TRBJ2-5; possibly TRBD2 for D (6 bases). V dropped 0 bases and J dropped 10 bases, with 24 bases sitting between them. Germline lookup yields CDR1 MNHEY and CDR2 SMNVEV (reference sequence). This CDR3 contains 17 residues. CDR3 in amino acids: CASSLSAEGPVKEGQYF. For the CDR3, the DNA is TGTGCCAGCAGTTTATCAGCTGAGGGTCCGGTTAAGGAGGGCCAGTACTTC.

The sample holds a few counts of this clone. The V and J genes are TRBV11-3 and TRBJ1-1; no firm D call. V was cut by 2 bases and J by 4 bases, with 14 bases left in between. Germline V gene data show CDR1 as SGHNT and CDR2 as YENEEA. The CDR3 runs to 15 residues. CDR3 residues: CASSLSGGLGTEAFF. The CDR3, as DNA: TGTGCCAGCAGCTTATCAGGCGGGCTAGGCACTGAAGCTTTCTTT.